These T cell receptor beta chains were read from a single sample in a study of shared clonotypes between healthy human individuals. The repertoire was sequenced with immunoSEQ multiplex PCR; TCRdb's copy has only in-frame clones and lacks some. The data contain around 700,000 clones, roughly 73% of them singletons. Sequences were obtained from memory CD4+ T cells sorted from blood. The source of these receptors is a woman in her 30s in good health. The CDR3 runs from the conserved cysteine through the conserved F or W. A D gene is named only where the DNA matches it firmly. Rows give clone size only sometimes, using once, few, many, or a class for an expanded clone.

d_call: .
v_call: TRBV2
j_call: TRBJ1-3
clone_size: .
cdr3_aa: CASSIDSLSGNTIYF
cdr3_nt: TGTGCCAGCAGTATTGACAGCCTCTCTGGAAACACCATATATTTT

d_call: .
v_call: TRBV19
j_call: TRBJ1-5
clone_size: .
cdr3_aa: CASSRDGTSNQPQHF
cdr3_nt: TGTGCCAGTAGTAGGGACGGGACTTCCAATCAGCCCCAGCATTTT

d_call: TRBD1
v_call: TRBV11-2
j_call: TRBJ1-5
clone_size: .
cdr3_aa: CASSLGGRGHQPQHF
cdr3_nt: TGTGCCAGCAGCTTAGGGGGCAGGGGGCATCAGCCCCAGCATTTT

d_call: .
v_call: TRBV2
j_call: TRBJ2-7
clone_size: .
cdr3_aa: CASSVRVRSYEQYF
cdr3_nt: TGTGCCAGCAGTGTTCGGGTGAGATCCTACGAGCAGTACTTC

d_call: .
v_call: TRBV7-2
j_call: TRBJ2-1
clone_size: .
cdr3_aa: CASSRFSEQFF
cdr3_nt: TGTGCCAGCAGCCGCTTTAGTGAGCAGTTCTTC

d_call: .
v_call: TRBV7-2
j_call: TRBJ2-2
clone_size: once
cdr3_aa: CASSTTGLPSGELFF
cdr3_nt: TGTGCCAGCAGCACGACAGGTCTCCCATCCGGGGAGCTGTTTTTT

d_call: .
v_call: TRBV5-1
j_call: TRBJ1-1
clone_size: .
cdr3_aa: CASSSRAGDTEAFF
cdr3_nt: TGCGCCAGCAGCTCGAGGGCAGGTGACACTGAAGCTTTCTTT

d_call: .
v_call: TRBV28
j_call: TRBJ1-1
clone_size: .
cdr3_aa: CASSTTGGGTEAFF
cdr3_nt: TGTGCCAGCAGCACAACTGGGGGAGGAACTGAAGCTTTCTTT

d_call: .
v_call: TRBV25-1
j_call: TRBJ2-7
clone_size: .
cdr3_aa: CASSRGSYEQYF
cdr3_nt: TGTGCCAGCAGTAGAGGGTCCTACGAGCAGTACTTC

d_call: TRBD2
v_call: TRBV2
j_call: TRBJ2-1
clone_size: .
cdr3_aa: CASSLGGYEQFF
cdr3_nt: TGTGCCAGCTCTTTGGGGGGGTATGAGCAGTTCTTC

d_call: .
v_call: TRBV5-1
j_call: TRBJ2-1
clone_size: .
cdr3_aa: CASSRDSSSYNEQFF
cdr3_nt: TGCGCCAGCAGCCGGGACTCAAGCTCCTACAATGAGCAGTTCTTC

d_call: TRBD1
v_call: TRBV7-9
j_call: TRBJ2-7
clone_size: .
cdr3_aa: CASSVRDSSSASYEQYF
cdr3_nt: TGTGCCAGCAGCGTCCGGGACAGTTCTTCGGCATCCTACGAGCAGTACTTC

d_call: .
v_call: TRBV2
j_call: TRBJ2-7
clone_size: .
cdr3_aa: CASSEFFVGVEQYF
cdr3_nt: TGTGCCAGCAGTGAATTCTTTGTAGGTGTCGAGCAGTACTTC

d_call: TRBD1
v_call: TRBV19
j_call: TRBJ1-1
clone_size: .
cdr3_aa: CASNLLGTGGSAFF
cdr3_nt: TGTGCCAGTAACCTCCTTGGGACAGGGGGCTCAGCTTTCTTT

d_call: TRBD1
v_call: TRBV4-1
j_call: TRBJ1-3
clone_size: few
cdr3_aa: CASSQDKWQGVSGNTIYF
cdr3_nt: TGCGCCAGCAGCCAAGATAAGTGGCAGGGGGTATCTGGAAACACCATATATTTT

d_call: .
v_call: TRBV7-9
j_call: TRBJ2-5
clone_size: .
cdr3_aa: CASSSQGIGGRYQETQYF
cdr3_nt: TGTGCCAGCAGCAGTCAGGGGATCGGGGGGAGGTACCAAGAGACCCAGTACTTC

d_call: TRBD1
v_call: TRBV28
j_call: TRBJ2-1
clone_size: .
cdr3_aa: CASSSGQGGPYNEQFF
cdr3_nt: TGTGCCAGCAGCAGCGGACAGGGCGGCCCCTACAATGAGCAGTTCTTC

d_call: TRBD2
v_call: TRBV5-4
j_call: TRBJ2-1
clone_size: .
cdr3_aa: CASSLRSGRYNEQFF
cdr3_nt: TGTGCCAGCAGCTTACGCTCCGGGAGGTACAATGAGCAGTTCTTC

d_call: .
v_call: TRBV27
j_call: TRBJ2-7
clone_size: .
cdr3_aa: CASSLSLGGVYEQYF
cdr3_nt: TGTGCCAGCAGTTTATCGTTGGGGGGTGTCTACGAGCAGTACTTC

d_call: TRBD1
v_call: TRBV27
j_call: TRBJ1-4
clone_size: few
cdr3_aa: CASTDRGRGGKLFF
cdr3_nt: TGTGCCAGCACCGACAGGGGCAGGGGCGGAAAACTGTTTTTT

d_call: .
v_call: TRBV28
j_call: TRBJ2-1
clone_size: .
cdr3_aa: CASRLLQGADEQFF
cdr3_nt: TGTGCCAGCAGACTCCTACAAGGGGCGGATGAGCAGTTCTTC

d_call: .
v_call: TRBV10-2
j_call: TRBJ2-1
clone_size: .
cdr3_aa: CASMLSGSSYNEQFF
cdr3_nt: TGCGCCAGCATGCTATCCGGGAGCTCCTACAATGAGCAGTTCTTC

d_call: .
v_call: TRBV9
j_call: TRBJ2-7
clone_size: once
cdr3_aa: CASSIGPSYEQYF
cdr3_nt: TGTGCCAGCAGCATTGGACCCTCCTACGAGCAGTACTTC

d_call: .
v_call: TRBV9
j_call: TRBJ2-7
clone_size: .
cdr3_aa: CASSPTDEQYF
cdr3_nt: TGTGCCAGCAGCCCCACGGACGAGCAGTACTTC

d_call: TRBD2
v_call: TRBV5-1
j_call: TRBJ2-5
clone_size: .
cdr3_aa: CASSLNSGSYQETQYF
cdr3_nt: TGCGCCAGCAGCTTGAATAGCGGGAGTTACCAAGAGACCCAGTACTTC